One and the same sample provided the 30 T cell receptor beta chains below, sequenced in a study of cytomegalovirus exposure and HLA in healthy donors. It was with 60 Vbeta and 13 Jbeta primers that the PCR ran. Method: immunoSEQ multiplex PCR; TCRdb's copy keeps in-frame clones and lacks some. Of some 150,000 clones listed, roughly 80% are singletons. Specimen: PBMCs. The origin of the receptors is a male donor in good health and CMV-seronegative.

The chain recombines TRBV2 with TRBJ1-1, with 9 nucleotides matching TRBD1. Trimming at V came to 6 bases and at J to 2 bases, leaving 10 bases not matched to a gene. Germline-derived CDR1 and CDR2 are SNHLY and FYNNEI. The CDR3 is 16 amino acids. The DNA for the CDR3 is TGTGCCAGCAGAGTCCCGGGACAGGGAACTAACACTGAAGCTTTCTTT. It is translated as CASRVPGQGTNTEAFF.

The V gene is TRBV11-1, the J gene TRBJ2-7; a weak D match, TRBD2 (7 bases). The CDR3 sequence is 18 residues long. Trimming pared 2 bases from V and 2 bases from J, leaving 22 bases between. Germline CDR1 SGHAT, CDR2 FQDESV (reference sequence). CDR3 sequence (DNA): TGTGCCAGCAGCTTATACCCGGGGGGCGGAACGAAGGCCTACGAGCAGTACTTC. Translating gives CASSLYPGGGTKAYEQYF. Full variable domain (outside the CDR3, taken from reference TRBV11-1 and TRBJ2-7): EAEVAQSPRYKITEKSQAVAFWCDPISGHATLYWYRQILGQGPELLVQFQDESVVDDSQLPKDRFSAERLKGVDSTLKIQPAELGDSAMYLCASSLYPGGGTKAYEQYFGPGTRLTVT.

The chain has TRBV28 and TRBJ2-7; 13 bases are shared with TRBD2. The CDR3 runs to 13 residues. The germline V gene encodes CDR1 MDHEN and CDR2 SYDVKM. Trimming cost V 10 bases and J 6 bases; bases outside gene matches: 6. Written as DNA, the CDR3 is TGTGCCATCCGGACTAGCGGGAGTCGCGAGCAGTACTTC. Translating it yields CAIRTSGSREQYF.

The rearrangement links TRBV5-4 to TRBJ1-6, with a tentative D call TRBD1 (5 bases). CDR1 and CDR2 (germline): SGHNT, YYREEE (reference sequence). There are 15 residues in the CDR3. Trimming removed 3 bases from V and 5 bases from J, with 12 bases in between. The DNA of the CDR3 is TGTGCCAGCAGCTCCGCCGGGGGTGATAATTCACCCCTCCACTTT. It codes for CASSSAGGDNSPLHF.

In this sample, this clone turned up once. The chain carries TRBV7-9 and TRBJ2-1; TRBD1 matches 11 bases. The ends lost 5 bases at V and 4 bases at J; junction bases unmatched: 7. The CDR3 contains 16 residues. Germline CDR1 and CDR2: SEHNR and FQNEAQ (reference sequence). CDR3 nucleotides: TGTGCCAGCAGCGCCGGACAGGGGGCAGGGTACAATGAGCAGTTCTTC. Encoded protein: CASSAGQGAGYNEQFF. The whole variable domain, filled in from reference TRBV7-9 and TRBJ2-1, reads DTGVSQNPRHKITKRGQNVTFRCDPISEHNRLYWYRQTLGQGPEFLTYFQNEAQLEKSRLLSDRFSAERPKGSFSTLEIQRTEQGDSAMYLCASSAGQGAGYNEQFFGPGTRLTVL.

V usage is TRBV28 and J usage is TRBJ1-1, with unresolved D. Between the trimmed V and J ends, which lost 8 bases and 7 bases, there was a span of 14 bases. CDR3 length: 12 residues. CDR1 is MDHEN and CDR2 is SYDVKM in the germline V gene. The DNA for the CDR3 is TGTGCCAGCCGCCAGGTCCAGCTTGAAGCTTTCTTT. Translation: CASRQVQLEAFF.

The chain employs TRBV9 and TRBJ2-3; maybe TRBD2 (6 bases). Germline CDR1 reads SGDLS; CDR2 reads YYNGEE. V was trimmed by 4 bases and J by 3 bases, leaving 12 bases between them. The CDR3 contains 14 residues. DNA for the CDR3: TGTGCCAGCAGCCCCGGGGGTTCGACAGATACGCAGTATTTT. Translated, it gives CASSPGGSTDTQYF.

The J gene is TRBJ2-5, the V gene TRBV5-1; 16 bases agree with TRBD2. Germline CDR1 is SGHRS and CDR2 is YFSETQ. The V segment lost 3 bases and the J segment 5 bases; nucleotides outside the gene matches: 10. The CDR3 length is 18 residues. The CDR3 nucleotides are TGCGCCAGCAGCTGGGGACTAGCGGGAGGGCAGATGATTGAGACCCAGTACTTC. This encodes CASSWGLAGGQMIETQYF.

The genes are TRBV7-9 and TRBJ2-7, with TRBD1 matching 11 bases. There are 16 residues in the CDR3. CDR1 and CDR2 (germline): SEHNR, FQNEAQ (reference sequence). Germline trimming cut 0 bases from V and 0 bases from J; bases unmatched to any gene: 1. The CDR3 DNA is TGTGCCAGCAGCTTAGCGGGACAGGGGGGCTCCTACGAGCAGTACTTC. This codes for CASSLAGQGGSYEQYF.

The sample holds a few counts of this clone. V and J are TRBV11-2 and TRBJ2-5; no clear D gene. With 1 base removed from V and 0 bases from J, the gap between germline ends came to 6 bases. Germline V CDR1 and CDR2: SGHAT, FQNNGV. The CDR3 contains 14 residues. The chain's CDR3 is CASSLVLDQETQYF. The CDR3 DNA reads TGTGCCAGCAGCTTAGTTCTAGACCAAGAGACCCAGTACTTC.

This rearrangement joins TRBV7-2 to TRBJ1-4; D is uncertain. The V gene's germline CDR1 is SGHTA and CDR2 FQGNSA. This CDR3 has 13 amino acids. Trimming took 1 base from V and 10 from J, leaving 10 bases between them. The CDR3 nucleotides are TGTGCCAGCAGCTTAGGCGGGTTTGGAAAACTGTTTTTT. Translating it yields CASSLGGFGKLFF.

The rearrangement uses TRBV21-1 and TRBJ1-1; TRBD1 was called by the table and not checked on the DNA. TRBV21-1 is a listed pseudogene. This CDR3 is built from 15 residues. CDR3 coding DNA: TGTGCCAGCAGCCTGGTCTTACAGATGAACACTGAAGCTTTCTTT. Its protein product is CASSLVLQMNTEAFF.

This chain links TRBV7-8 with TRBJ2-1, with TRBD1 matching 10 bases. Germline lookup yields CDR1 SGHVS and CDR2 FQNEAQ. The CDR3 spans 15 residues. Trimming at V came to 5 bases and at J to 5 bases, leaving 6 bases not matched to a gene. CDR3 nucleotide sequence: TGTGCCAGCAGCCCAGCCGGGACAGGGGACAATGAGCAGTTCTTC. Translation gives CASSPAGTGDNEQFF.

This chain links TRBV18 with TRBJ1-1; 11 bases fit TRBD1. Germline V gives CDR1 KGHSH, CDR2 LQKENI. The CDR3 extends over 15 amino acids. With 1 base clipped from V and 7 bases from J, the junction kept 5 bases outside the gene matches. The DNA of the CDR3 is TGTGCCAGCTCACCACGGGACAGGGGGAGCCGTGAAGCTTTCTTT. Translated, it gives CASSPRDRGSREAFF.

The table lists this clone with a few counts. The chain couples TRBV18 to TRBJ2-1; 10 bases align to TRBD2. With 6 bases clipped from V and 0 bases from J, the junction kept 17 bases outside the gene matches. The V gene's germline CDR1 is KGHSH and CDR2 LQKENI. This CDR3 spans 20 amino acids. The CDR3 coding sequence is TGTGCCAGCTCTCCCATGTTCCCTCACTCTAGCGGGGGCTCCTACAATGAGCAGTTCTTC. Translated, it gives CASSPMFPHSSGGSYNEQFF.

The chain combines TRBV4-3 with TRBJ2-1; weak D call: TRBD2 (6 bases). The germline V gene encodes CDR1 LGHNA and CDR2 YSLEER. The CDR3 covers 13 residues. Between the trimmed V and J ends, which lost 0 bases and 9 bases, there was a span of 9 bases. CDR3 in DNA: TGCGCCAGCAGCCAAGATGGAGGGAGTGAGCAGTTCTTC. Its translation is CASSQDGGSEQFF.

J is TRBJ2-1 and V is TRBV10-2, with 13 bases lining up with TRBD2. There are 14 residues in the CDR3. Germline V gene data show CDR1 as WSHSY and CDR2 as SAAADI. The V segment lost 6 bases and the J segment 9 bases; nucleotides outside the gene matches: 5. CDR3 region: CASRRTSGRSEQFF. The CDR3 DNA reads TGCGCCAGCAGGAGGACTAGCGGGAGATCTGAGCAGTTCTTC.

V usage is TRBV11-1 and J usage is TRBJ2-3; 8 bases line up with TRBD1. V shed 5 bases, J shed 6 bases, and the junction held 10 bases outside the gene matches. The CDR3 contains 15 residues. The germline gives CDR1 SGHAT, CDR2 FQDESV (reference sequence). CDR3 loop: CASSQDRVGEDTQYF. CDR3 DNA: TGTGCCAGCAGCCAGGACAGGGTCGGTGAGGATACGCAGTATTTT.

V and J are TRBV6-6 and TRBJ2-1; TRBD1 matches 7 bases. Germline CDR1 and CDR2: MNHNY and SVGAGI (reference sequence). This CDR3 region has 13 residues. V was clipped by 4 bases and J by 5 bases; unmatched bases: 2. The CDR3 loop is CASSSDRNNEQFF. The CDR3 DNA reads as TGTGCCAGCAGTTCGGACAGGAACAATGAGCAGTTCTTC.

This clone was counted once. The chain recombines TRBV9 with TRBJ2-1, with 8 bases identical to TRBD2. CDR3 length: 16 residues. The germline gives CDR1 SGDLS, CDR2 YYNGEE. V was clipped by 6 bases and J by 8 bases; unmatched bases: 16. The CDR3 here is CASTSTGGGKLDEQFF. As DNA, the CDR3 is TGTGCCAGCACTTCTACCGGGGGGGGCAAGTTGGATGAGCAGTTCTTC.

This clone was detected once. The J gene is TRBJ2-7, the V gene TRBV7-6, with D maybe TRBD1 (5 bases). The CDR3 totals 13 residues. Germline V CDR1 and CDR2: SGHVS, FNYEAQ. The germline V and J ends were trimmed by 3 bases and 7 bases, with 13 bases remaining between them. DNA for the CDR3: TGTGCCAGCAGCTTGGCCCAGGGTGGAGAGCAGTACTTC. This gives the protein CASSLAQGGEQYF.

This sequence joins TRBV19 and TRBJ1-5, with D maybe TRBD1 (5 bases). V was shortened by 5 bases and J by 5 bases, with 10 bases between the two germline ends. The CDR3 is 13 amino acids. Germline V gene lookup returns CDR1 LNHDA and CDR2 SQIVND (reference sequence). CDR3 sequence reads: CASSDRGDQPQHF. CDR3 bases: TGTGCCAGTAGTGACCGGGGGGATCAGCCCCAGCATTTT.

This chain's CDR3 is CASSLGPSYEQYF. CDR3 bases: TGTGCCAGCAGCTTAGGGCCCTCCTACGAGCAGTACTTC. The chain has TRBV7-9 and TRBJ2-7; D not resolved. This CDR3 is 13 amino acids long. Trimming took 1 base from V and 0 from J, leaving 4 bases between them. Germline V CDR1 and CDR2: SEHNR, FQNEAQ (reference sequence).

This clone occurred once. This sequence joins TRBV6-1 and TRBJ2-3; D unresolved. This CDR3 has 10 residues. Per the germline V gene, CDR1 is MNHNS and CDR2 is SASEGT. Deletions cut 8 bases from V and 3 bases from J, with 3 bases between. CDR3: CASYTDTQYF. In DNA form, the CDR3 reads TGTGCCAGCTATACAGATACGCAGTATTTT.

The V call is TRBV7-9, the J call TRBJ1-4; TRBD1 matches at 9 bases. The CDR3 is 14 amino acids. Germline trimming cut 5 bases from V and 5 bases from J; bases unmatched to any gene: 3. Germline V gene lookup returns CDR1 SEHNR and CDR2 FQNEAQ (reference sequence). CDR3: CASSLGQGNEKLFF. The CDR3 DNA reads TGTGCCAGCAGCCTGGGACAGGGAAATGAAAAACTGTTTTTT.

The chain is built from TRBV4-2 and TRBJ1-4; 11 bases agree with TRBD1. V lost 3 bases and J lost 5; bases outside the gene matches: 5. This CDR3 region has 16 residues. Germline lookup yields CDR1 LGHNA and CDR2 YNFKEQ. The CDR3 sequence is CASSQGTGGRNEKLFF. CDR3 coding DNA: TGTGCCAGCAGCCAGGGGACAGGGGGTCGGAATGAAAAACTGTTTTTT.

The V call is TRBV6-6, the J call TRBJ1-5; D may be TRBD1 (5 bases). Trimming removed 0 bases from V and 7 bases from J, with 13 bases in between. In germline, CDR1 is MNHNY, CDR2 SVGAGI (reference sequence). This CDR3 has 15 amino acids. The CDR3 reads CASSYSGGSWQPQHF. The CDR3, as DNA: TGTGCCAGCAGTTACTCGGGGGGAAGTTGGCAGCCCCAGCATTTT.

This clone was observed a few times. CDR3 region: CASRPGTAESNEQYF. CDR3 sequence (DNA): TGTGCCAGCAGACCCGGGACAGCTGAAAGTAACGAGCAGTACTTC. The rearrangement joins TRBV28 to TRBJ2-7; 7 nucleotides agree with TRBD1. This CDR3 comprises 15 residues. Per germline, CDR1 MDHEN and CDR2 SYDVKM. The J segment lost 5 bases and the V segment lost 6 bases, leaving 13 bases of the junction unmatched.

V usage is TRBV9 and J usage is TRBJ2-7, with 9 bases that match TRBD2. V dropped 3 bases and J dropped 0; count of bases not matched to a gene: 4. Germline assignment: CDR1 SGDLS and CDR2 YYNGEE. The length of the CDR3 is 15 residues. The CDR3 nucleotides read TGTGCCAGCAGCGCCGATAGCGGGAGCTCCTACGAGCAGTACTTC. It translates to CASSADSGSSYEQYF.

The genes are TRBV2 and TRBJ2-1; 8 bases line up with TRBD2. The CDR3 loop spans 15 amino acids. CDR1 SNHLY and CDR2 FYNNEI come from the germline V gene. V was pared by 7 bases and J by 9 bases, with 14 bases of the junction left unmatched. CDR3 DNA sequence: TGTGCCAGCAACCGACCCGGGGGGGGGCGGGTTGAGCAGTTCTTC. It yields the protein CASNRPGGGRVEQFF.